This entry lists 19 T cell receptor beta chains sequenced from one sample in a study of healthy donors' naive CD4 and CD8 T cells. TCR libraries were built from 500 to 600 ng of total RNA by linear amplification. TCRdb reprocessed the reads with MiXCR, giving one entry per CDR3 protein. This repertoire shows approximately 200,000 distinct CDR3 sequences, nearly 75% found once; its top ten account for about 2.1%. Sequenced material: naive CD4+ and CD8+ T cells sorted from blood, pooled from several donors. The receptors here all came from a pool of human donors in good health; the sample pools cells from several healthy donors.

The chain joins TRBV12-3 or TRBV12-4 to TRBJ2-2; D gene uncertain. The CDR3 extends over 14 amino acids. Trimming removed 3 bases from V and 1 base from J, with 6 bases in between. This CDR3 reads CASSFRLNTGELFF. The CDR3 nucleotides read TGTGCCAGCAGTTTCCGATTGAACACCGGGGAGCTGTTTTTT.

The CDR3 bases are TGTGCCAGTAGTATAGATCAGTTCCGGGGCAATGAGCAGTTCTTC. It codes for CASSIDQFRGNEQFF. The rearrangement uses TRBV19 and TRBJ2-1, with a tentative D call TRBD2 (5 bases). Germline V CDR1 and CDR2: LNHDA, SQIVND (reference sequence). V was clipped by 0 bases and J by 6 bases, with 12 bases between them. This CDR3 region has 15 residues.

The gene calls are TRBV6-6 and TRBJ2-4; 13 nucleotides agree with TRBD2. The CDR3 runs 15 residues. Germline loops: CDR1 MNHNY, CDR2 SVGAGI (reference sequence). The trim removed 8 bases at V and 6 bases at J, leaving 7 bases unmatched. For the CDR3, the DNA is TGTGCCAGCGGGCGACTAGCGGGAGGTTCAAACATTCAGTACTTC. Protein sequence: CASGRLAGGSNIQYF.

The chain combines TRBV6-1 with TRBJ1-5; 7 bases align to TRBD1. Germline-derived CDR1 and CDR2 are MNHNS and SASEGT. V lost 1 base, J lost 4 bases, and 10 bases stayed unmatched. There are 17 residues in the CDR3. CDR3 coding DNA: TGTGCCAGCAGTGAAGTCCGAGGGGGCGCGGGGAATCAGCCCCAGCATTTT. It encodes CASSEVRGGAGNQPQHF.

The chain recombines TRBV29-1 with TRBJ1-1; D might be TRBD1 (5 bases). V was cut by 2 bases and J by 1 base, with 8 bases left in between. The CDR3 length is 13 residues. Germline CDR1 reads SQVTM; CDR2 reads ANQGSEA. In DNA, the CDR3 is TGCAGCGTTGAACCGAGGGGGAACACTGAAGCTTTCTTT. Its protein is CSVEPRGNTEAFF.

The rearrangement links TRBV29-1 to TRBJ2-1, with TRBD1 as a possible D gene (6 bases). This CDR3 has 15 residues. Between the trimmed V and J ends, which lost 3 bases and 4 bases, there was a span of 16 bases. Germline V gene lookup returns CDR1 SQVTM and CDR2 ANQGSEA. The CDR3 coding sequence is TGCAGCGTTGAGACCCCAGGGGTCGATTACAATGAGCAGTTCTTC. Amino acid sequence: CSVETPGVDYNEQFF.

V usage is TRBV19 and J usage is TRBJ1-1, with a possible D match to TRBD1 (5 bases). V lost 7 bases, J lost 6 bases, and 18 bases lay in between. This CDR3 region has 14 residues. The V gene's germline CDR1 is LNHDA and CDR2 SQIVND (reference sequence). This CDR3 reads CASTPRGEVPEAFF. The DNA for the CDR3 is TGTGCCAGTACCCCCCGGGGGGAGGTTCCTGAAGCTTTCTTT.

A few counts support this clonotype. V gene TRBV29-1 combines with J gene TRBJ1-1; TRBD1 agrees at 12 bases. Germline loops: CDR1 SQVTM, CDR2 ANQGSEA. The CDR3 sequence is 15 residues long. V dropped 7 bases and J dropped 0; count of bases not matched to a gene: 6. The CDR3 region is CSAVGQGAVNTEAFF. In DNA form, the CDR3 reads TGCAGCGCCGTGGGACAGGGGGCGGTGAACACTGAAGCTTTCTTT.

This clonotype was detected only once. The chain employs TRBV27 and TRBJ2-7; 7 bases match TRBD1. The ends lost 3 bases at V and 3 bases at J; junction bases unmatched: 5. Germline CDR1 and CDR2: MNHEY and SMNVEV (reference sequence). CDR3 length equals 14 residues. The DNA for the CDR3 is TGTGCCAGCAGTTTGGAACAGGGGTTCTACGAGCAGTACTTC. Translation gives CASSLEQGFYEQYF.

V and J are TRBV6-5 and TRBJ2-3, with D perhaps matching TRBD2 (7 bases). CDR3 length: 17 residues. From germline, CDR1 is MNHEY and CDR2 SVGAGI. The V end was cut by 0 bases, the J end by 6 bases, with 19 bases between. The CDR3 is CASSYSGSAGAVDTQYF. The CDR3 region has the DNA TGTGCCAGCAGTTACTCGGGTTCGGCGGGGGCGGTTGATACGCAGTATTTT.

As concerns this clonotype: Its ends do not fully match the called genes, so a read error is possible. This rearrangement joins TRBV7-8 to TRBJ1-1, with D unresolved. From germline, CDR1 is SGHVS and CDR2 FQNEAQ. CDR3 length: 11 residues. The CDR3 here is CASSYDTGAFF. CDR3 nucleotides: TGTGCCAGCAGCTATGATACTGGAGCTTTCTTT. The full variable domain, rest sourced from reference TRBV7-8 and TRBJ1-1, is GAGVSQSPRYKVAKRGQDVALRCDPISGHVSLFWYQQALGQGPEFLTYFQNEAQLDKSGLPSDRFFAERPEGSVSTLKIQRTQQEDSAVYLCASSYDTGAFFGQGTRLTVV.

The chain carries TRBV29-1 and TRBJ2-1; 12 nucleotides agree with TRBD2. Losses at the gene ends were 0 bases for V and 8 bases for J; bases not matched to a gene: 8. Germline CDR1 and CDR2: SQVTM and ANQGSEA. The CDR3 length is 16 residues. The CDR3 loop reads CSVEDLTSGSQDEQFF. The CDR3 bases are TGCAGCGTTGAAGATTTGACTAGCGGGAGTCAGGATGAGCAGTTCTTC.

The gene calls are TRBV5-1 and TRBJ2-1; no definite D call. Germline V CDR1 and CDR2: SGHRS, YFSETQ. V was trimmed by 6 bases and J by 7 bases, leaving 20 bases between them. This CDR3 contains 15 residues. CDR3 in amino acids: CASMPVLRSRNEQFF. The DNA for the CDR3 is TGCGCCAGCATGCCGGTTTTGCGGTCTCGGAATGAGCAGTTCTTC.

The CDR3 DNA is TGTGCCAGCAGTTCACCGATGGGGACTGAAGCTTTCTTT. Translated: CASSSPMGTEAFF. The chain recombines TRBV6-6 with TRBJ1-1; D uncertain. Germline CDR1 MNHNY, CDR2 SVGAGI (reference sequence). There are 13 residues in the CDR3. Deletions cut 4 bases from V and 5 bases from J, with 11 bases between.

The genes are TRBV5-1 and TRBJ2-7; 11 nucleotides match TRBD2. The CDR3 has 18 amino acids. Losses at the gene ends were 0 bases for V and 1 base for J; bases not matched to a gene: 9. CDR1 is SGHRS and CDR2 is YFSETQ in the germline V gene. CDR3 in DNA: TGCGCCAGCAGCTTGGTTTTATTAGCGGGAGGGAGATCCTACGAGCAGTACTTC. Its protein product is CASSLVLLAGGRSYEQYF. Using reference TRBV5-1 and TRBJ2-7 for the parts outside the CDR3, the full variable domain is KAGVTQTPRYLIKTRGQQVTLSCSPISGHRSVSWYQQTPGQGLQFLFEYFSETQRNKGNFPGRFSGRQFSNSRSEMNVSTLELGDSALYLCASSLVLLAGGRSYEQYFGPGTRLTVT.

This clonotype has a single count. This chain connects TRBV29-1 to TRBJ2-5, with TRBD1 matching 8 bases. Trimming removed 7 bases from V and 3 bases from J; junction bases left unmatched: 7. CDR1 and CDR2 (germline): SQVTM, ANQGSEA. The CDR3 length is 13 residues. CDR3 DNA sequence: TGCAGCGCCCGGGACAGGCGGGAAGAGACCCAGTACTTC. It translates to CSARDRREETQYF.

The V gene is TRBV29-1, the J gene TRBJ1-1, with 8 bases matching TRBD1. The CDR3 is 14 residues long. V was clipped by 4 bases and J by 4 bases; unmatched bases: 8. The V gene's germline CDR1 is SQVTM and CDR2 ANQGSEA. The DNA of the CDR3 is TGCAGCGTTGCTGCAGGGGGCTTCGGCACTGAAGCTTTCTTT. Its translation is CSVAAGGFGTEAFF.

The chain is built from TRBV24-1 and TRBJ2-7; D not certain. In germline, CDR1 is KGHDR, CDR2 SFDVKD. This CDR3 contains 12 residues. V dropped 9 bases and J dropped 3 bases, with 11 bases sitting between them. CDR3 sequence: CATADTHYEQYF. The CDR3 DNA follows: TGTGCCACCGCCGACACCCACTACGAGCAGTACTTC.

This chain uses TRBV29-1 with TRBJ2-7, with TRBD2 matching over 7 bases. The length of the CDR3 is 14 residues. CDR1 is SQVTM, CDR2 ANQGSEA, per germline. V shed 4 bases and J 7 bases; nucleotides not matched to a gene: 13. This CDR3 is CSVAAALARGEQYF. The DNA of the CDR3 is TGCAGCGTTGCCGCGGCACTAGCGCGAGGGGAGCAGTACTTC.